This T cell receptor beta chain was retrieved from a study of early T cells in non-severe SARS-CoV-2 infection. TCRdb ran MiXCR on the 5' RACE reads and lists one entry per CDR3 protein. The sample consists of more than 90,000 distinct CDR3 sequences, approximately 9.9% of them appearing once. Specimen: whole blood. The source of this sequence is an adult who was a healthcare worker with PCR-confirmed SARS-CoV-2 infection or an uninfected control (not recorded which).

This CDR3 reads CASSEFGDRPQHF. The CDR3 nucleotides read TGTGCCAGCAGTGAATTTGGGGATCGGCCCCAGCATTTT. This chain links TRBV25-1 with TRBJ1-5; D gene unclear. The CDR3 runs to 13 residues. Germline assignment: CDR1 MGHDK and CDR2 SYGVNS. The V end was cut by 1 base, the J end by 9 bases, with 10 bases between.